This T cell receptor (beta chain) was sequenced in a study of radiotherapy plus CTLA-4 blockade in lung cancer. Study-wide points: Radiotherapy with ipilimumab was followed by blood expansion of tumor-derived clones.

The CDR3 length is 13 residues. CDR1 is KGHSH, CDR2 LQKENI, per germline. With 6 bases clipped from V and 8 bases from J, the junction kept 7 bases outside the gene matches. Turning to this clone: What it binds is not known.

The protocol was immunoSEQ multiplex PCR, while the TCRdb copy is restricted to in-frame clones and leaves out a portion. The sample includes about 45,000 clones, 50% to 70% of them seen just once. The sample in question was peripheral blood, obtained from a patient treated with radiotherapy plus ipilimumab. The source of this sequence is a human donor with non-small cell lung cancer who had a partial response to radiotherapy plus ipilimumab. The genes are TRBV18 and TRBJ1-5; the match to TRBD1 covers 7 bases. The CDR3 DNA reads TGTGCCAGCTCCCCTGACAGGGTTGAGCCCCAGCATTTT. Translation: CASSPDRVEPQHF. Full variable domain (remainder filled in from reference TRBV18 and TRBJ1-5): NAGVMQNPRHLVRRRGQEARLRCSPMKGHSHVYWYRQLPEEGLKFMVYLQKENIIDESGMPKERFSAEFPKEGPSILRIQQVVRGDSAAYFCASSPDRVEPQHFGDGTRLSIL.